This TCR beta chain was obtained from a study of PD-L1 blockade in urothelial cancer. Points from the study as a whole: Pretreatment peripheral blood TCR clonality that fell below the median predicted better survival among the patients studied. Stronger expansion of tumor-associated clones in blood at 3 weeks distinguished durable-benefit patients.

Sequenced by immunoSEQ multiplex PCR; TCRdb stores in-frame clones only, minus some. The sample gives about 87,000 clones, roughly 89% of which show up once; 2% to 2.5% is in the top ten. Concerning this clone: As yet, its antigen is unknown.

CDR1 is LNHDA and CDR2 is SQIVND in the germline V gene (reference sequence). The ends were cut back, 3 bases at V and 0 bases at J, with 8 bases in the middle. There are 14 residues in the CDR3. Documented time point: pretreatment peripheral blood. Urothelial carcinoma, locally advanced or metastatic, affected the patients. The chain links TRBV19 to TRBJ1-1; D is perhaps TRBD1 (5 bases). Source: PBMCs, taken around atezolizumab (anti-PD-L1) treatment. The origin of this receptor is a man aged 60-69 years with urothelial cancer. CDR3 sequence: CASSIQGLNTEAFF. CDR3 bases: TGTGCCAGTAGTATTCAGGGCTTGAACACTGAAGCTTTCTTT.